Given below is one T cell receptor beta chain in context. Its antigen is not identified. These data belong to a study of cytomegalovirus exposure and HLA in healthy donors. Broader study findings: Cytomegalovirus association was listed for 170 or so TCR beta chains.

Deletions cut 0 bases from V and 6 bases from J, with 9 bases between. There are 14 residues in the CDR3. The V gene's germline CDR1 is SGHRS and CDR2 YFSETQ. 13 Jbeta primers and 60 Vbeta primers were used for the PCR. Some clones are missing from TCRdb's copy, which holds only in-frame ones; the method was immunoSEQ multiplex PCR. Among around 31,000 clones listed, roughly 66% were seen once. This receptor was taken from a male donor in good health and CMV-seropositive. The chain recombines TRBV5-1 with TRBJ2-2; perhaps TRBD2 as D (6 bases). The sample taken for sequencing was PBMCs. CDR3 residues: CASSLARESGELFF. CDR3 coding DNA: TGCGCCAGCAGCTTGGCCCGGGAGTCCGGGGAGCTGTTTTTT.